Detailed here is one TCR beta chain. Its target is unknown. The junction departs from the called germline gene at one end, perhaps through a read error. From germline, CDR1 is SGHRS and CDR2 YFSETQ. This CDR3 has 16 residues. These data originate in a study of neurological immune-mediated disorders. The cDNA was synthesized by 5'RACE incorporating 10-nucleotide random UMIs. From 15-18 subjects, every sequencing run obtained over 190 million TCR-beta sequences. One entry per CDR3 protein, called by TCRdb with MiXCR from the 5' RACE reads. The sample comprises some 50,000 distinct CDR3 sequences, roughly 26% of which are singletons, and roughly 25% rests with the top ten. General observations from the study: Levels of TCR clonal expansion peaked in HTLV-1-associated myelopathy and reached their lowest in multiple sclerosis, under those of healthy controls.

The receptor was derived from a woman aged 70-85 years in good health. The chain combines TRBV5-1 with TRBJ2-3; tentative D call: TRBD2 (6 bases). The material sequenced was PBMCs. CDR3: CARSLVGSGNTDTQYF. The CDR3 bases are TGCGCCAGAAGCTTGGTAGGTAGCGGAAACACGGATACGCAGTATTTT.